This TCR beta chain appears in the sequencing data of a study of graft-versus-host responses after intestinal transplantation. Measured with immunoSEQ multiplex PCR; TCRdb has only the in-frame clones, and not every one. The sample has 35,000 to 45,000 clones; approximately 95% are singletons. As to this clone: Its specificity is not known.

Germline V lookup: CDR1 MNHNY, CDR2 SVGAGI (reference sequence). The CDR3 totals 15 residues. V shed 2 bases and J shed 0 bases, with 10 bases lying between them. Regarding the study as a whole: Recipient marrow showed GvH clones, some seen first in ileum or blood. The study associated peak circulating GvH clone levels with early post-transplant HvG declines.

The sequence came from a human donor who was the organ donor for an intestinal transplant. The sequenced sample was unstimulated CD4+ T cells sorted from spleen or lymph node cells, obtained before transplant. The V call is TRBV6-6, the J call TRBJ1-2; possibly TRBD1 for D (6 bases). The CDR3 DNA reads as TGTGCCAGCAGTTACGGGACAAGATCTAACTATGGCTACACCTTC. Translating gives CASSYGTRSNYGYTF.